The 32 T cell receptor beta chains below were found in one sample sequenced in a study of cytomegalovirus exposure and HLA in healthy donors. The primer mix had 60 Vbeta and 13 Jbeta primers. This table comes from immunoSEQ multiplex PCR, and its TCRdb copy is limited to in-frame clones, with some not included. Here the sample table reports about 49,000 clones. The sequenced material came from PBMCs. These receptors were collected from a man aged 18 to 35 in good health and CMV-seropositive.

The V gene is TRBV30, the J gene TRBJ1-2; 7 bases line up with TRBD1. After removal of 2 bases from V and 2 bases from J, the junction contained 5 bases not matched to a gene. Germline V gene sequence: CDR1 GTSNPN, CDR2 SVGIG (reference sequence). This CDR3 region has 14 residues. Written as DNA, the CDR3 is TGTGCCTGGAGTTCCCAGACAGGGAACTATGGCTACACCTTC. It yields the protein CAWSSQTGNYGYTF.

The chain employs TRBV5-1 and TRBJ2-1, with TRBD1 matching 8 bases. Germline-derived CDR1 and CDR2 are SGHRS and YFSETQ. The CDR3 consists of 16 residues. V was pared by 0 bases and J by 8 bases, with 10 bases of the junction left unmatched. CDR3 residues: CASSLGGGTGFDEQFF. CDR3 coding DNA: TGCGCCAGCAGCTTGGGGGGTGGGACAGGCTTCGATGAGCAGTTCTTC.

The CDR3 bases are TGCGCCAGCAGCCCCGGGACTAGCGGGAGTCCTACAGATACGCAGTATTTT. This sequence encodes CASSPGTSGSPTDTQYF. The genes are TRBV5-1 and TRBJ2-3, with TRBD2 matching over 14 bases. After removal of 4 bases from V and 3 bases from J, the junction contained 7 bases not matched to a gene. Germline assignment: CDR1 SGHRS and CDR2 YFSETQ. The CDR3 extends over 17 amino acids.

CDR3 sequence: CAISGEDSYNEQFF. The CDR3, as DNA: TGTGCCATCAGTGGGGAGGACTCCTACAATGAGCAGTTCTTC. The chain joins TRBV10-3 to TRBJ2-1, with D possibly matching TRBD2 (6 bases). This CDR3 is built from 14 residues. V was pared by 4 bases and J by 0 bases, with 7 bases between. The germline V gene has CDR1 ENHRY and CDR2 SYGVKD.

The gene calls are TRBV27 and TRBJ2-3; TRBD2 agrees at 7 bases. This CDR3 comprises 15 residues. J gave up 2 bases and V 2 bases, and 4 bases lay outside the gene matches. CDR1 and CDR2 from the germline V gene are MNHEY and SMNVEV (reference sequence). CDR3 amino acids: CASSLAGDYTDTQYF. CDR3 nucleotides: TGTGCCAGCAGTTTAGCGGGGGACTACACAGATACGCAGTATTTT.

The chain links TRBV28 to TRBJ2-5; D is unresolved. This CDR3 has 11 residues. CDR1 is MDHEN and CDR2 is SYDVKM in the germline V gene. Trimming removed 5 bases at V and 5 bases at J, with 6 bases between. The CDR3 coding sequence is TGTGCCAGCAGTCAGATCGAGACCCAGTACTTC. This sequence encodes CASSQIETQYF. Full variable domain (rest looked up from reference TRBV28 and TRBJ2-5): DVKVTQSSRYLVKRTGEKVFLECVQDMDHENMFWYRQDPGLGLRLIYFSYDVKMKEKGDIPEGYSVSREKKERFSLILESASTNQTSMYLCASSQIETQYFGPGTRLLVL.

The genes are TRBV29-1 and TRBJ2-5, with D tentatively TRBD1 (7 bases). TRBJ2-7 explains the end of the DNA better; the J call may be wrong. The germline V gene has CDR1 SQVTM and CDR2 ANQGSEA. The CDR3 covers 12 residues. CDR3 amino acids: CSARETGTEQYF. CDR3 nucleotides: TGCAGCGCCCGGGAGACAGGGACCGAGCAGTACTTC.

J is TRBJ2-7 and V is TRBV27, with 8 nucleotides matching TRBD1. CDR3 length equals 15 residues. V dropped 2 bases and J dropped 3; count of bases not matched to a gene: 6. CDR1 is MNHEY and CDR2 is SMNVEV in the germline V gene (reference sequence). CDR3 amino acids: CASSLQGATFYEQYF. CDR3 DNA sequence: TGTGCCAGCAGTTTACAGGGGGCAACATTCTACGAGCAGTACTTC.

The V call is TRBV19, the J call TRBJ1-1; the D gene is possibly TRBD1 (6 bases). Trimming took 10 bases from V and 5 from J, leaving 17 bases between them. The CDR3 extends over 13 amino acids. CDR1 LNHDA and CDR2 SQIVND come from the germline V gene (reference sequence). CDR3 nucleotide sequence: TGTGCCACCCTCGACAGGTTTGGAACTGAAGCTTTCTTT. This gives the protein CATLDRFGTEAFF.

The J gene is TRBJ1-1, the V gene TRBV27; D ambiguous. The CDR3 extends over 15 amino acids. CDR1 MNHEY and CDR2 SMNVEV come from the germline V gene (reference sequence). With 0 bases removed from V and 5 bases from J, the gap between germline ends came to 13 bases. The CDR3 protein is CASSLSGSTETEAFF. CDR3 coding DNA: TGTGCCAGCAGTTTATCCGGCTCCACAGAGACTGAAGCTTTCTTT.

This chain links TRBV29-1 with TRBJ2-7; 9 bases map to TRBD1. The V gene's germline CDR1 is SQVTM and CDR2 ANQGSEA. The CDR3 is 13 residues long. V shed 0 bases and J 7 bases; nucleotides not matched to a gene: 4. The CDR3 loop reads CSVEEGQGREQYF. The CDR3 DNA reads as TGCAGCGTTGAAGAGGGACAGGGAAGGGAGCAGTACTTC.

The V gene is TRBV28, the J gene TRBJ1-1; possible D gene TRBD1, 6 bases. CDR1 is MDHEN, CDR2 SYDVKM, per germline. The V gene lost 3 bases and the J gene lost 4 bases, with 12 bases spanning the gap. This CDR3 has 14 residues. Written as DNA, the CDR3 is TGTGCCAGCAGTTTGAACAGGGAAGGCACTGAAGCTTTCTTT. Translated: CASSLNREGTEAFF.

The V call is TRBV5-1, the J call TRBJ1-5; a possible D gene is TRBD1 (5 bases). Trimming pared 0 bases from V and 8 bases from J, leaving 15 bases between. Per the germline V gene, CDR1 is SGHRS and CDR2 is YFSETQ. The CDR3 totals 15 residues. The CDR3 bases are TGCGCCAGCAGCTTGGGACAGCTCCCGGGGGAGCCCCAGCATTTT. Encoded protein: CASSLGQLPGEPQHF.

The rearrangement joins TRBV10-1 to TRBJ2-7; D not resolved. Germline V gene sequence: CDR1 WNHNN, CDR2 SYGVQD (reference sequence). Trimming cost V 5 bases and J 1 base, with 6 bases left between them. This CDR3 has 12 residues. The chain's CDR3 is CASSFLSYEQYF. The CDR3, as DNA: TGCGCCAGCAGTTTTCTATCCTACGAGCAGTACTTC.

The V and J genes are TRBV21-1 and TRBJ2-2; the table assigns TRBD2, which was not confirmed against the DNA. TRBV21-1 is marked as a pseudogene. CDR3 length: 18 amino acids. Written as DNA, the CDR3 is TGTGCCAGCAGCAAAGTGGCTAGCGGGAGGAAAGACACCGGGGAGCTGTTTTTT. Residues: CASSKVASGRKDTGELFF.

The chain is built from TRBV27 and TRBJ2-1; weak D call: TRBD2 (6 bases). This CDR3 comprises 17 residues. V was trimmed by 0 bases and J by 5 bases, leaving 17 bases between them. Looked up from germline, CDR1 is MNHEY and CDR2 is SMNVEV (reference sequence). CDR3 loop: CASSLSIAEVIDNEQFF. CDR3 coding DNA: TGTGCCAGCAGTTTATCGATAGCGGAGGTGATAGACAATGAGCAGTTCTTC.

The chain employs TRBV6-1 and TRBJ2-7, with D perhaps TRBD1 (6 bases). CDR1 and CDR2 (germline): MNHNS, SASEGT. V dropped 10 bases and J dropped 3 bases, with 16 bases sitting between them. The CDR3 contains 13 residues. The CDR3 sequence: CATGTNPFYEQYF. Written as DNA, the CDR3 is TGTGCCACAGGGACAAATCCTTTCTACGAGCAGTACTTC.

The chain links TRBV9 to TRBJ2-7, with TRBD2 matching 9 bases. Trimming removed 2 bases from V and 5 bases from J; junction bases left unmatched: 8. Per germline, CDR1 SGDLS and CDR2 YYNGEE. The CDR3 runs 15 residues. The CDR3 loop reads CASSVMGASGNEQYF. Here the CDR3 DNA reads TGTGCCAGCAGCGTTATGGGGGCTAGCGGGAACGAGCAGTACTTC.

The chain combines TRBV7-2 with TRBJ2-2; TRBD1 is a possible D gene (6 bases). The CDR3 sequence is 15 residues long. V lost 7 bases and J lost 0, with 12 bases in between. CDR1 SGHTA and CDR2 FQGNSA come from the germline V gene. As DNA, the CDR3 is TGTGCCAGCACCGGACAGCTGTCGAACACCGGGGAGCTGTTTTTT. It translates to CASTGQLSNTGELFF.

In DNA form, the CDR3 reads TGTGCCAGCAGTTCCCGGGACAGGGGCGGGGAGCAGTACTTC. Residues: CASSSRDRGGEQYF. V and J are TRBV2 and TRBJ2-7, with 10 bases fitting TRBD1. Germline-derived CDR1 and CDR2 are SNHLY and FYNNEI. J gave up 7 bases and V 5 bases, and 8 bases lay outside the gene matches. There are 14 residues in the CDR3.

The chain has TRBV5-1 and TRBJ1-2, with TRBD1 matching 7 bases. Germline V lookup: CDR1 SGHRS, CDR2 YFSETQ. The CDR3 is made up of 16 amino acids. Trimming removed 4 bases from V and 2 bases from J; junction bases left unmatched: 11. This chain's CDR3 is CASSPEGTARNYGYTF. The CDR3 DNA reads as TGCGCCAGCAGCCCCGAGGGGACAGCTCGGAACTATGGCTACACCTTC.

This rearrangement joins TRBV28 to TRBJ1-5; D might be TRBD1 (5 bases). The V gene lost 2 bases and the J gene lost 2 bases, with 16 bases spanning the gap. The CDR3 is made up of 17 amino acids. Germline CDR1 is MDHEN and CDR2 is SYDVKM. CDR3 nucleotide sequence: TGTGCCAGCAGTTTACCCTCGCGGGGGGATGGCAATCAGCCCCAGCATTTT. It is translated as CASSLPSRGDGNQPQHF.

The rearrangement joins TRBV29-1 to TRBJ2-5, with a weak D call TRBD2 (5 bases). Germline CDR1 is SQVTM and CDR2 is ANQGSEA. This CDR3 region has 15 residues. The V gene lost 7 bases and the J gene lost 1 base, with 19 bases spanning the gap. In nucleotides, the CDR3 is TGCAGCGCCCACGGAGGTCCAACAACCCAAGAGACCCAGTACTTC. Protein: CSAHGGPTTQETQYF.

This chain joins TRBV28 and TRBJ1-2; 7 positions match TRBD1. This CDR3 comprises 13 residues. Trimming cost V 8 bases and J 8 bases; bases outside gene matches: 11. Looked up from germline, CDR1 is MDHEN and CDR2 is SYDVKM. DNA for the CDR3: TGTGCCAGCCACCCATCGGAAGGGGGCGGCTACACCTTC. Its protein is CASHPSEGGGYTF.

The chain joins TRBV5-1 to TRBJ2-3; maybe TRBD1 (6 bases). V was cut by 4 bases and J by 0 bases, with 15 bases left in between. Per the germline V gene, CDR1 is SGHRS and CDR2 is YFSETQ. The CDR3 spans 16 residues. The DNA for the CDR3 is TGCGCCAGCAGCCCGGGACACCAGCTTAGCACAGATACGCAGTATTTT. This codes for CASSPGHQLSTDTQYF. The full variable domain, its missing parts supplied by reference TRBV5-1 and TRBJ2-3, is KAGVTQTPRYLIKTRGQQVTLSCSPISGHRSVSWYQQTPGQGLQFLFEYFSETQRNKGNFPGRFSGRQFSNSRSEMNVSTLELGDSALYLCASSPGHQLSTDTQYFGPGTRLTVL.

The chain links TRBV5-1 to TRBJ1-3; D unclear. This CDR3 contains 14 residues. V lost 5 bases and J 0 bases, leaving 9 bases between the germline ends. CDR1 SGHRS and CDR2 YFSETQ come from the germline V gene. DNA for the CDR3: TGCGCCAGCAGTGACTCTCTCTCTGGAAACACCATATATTTT. Translated: CASSDSLSGNTIYF.

On this clone itself: The sample holds other DNA sequences that translate to the same CDR3. The V gene is TRBV19, the J gene TRBJ2-3; TRBD2 aligns across 7 bases. This CDR3 spans 13 amino acids. With 3 bases clipped from V and 4 bases from J, the junction kept 1 base outside the gene matches. Germline V gives CDR1 LNHDA, CDR2 SQIVND (reference sequence). The CDR3 region has the DNA TGTGCCAGTAGTATCGGACTAGCAGATACGCAGTATTTT. Translating it yields CASSIGLADTQYF.

The genes are TRBV9 and TRBJ2-2; D is uncertain. Per germline, CDR1 SGDLS and CDR2 YYNGEE. V was cut by 2 bases and J by 2 bases, with 7 bases left in between. This CDR3 is built from 14 residues. The CDR3 is CASSVGYNTGELFF. In nucleotides, the CDR3 is TGTGCCAGCAGCGTCGGGTATAACACCGGGGAGCTGTTTTTT.

The chain is built from TRBV7-9 and TRBJ1-1, with D hard to call. V dropped 3 bases and J dropped 0 bases, with 8 bases sitting between them. CDR3 size: 14 residues. Germline CDR1 reads SEHNR; CDR2 reads FQNEAQ (reference sequence). As DNA, the CDR3 is TGTGCCAGCAGCTTCCTCAACATGAACACTGAAGCTTTCTTT. This codes for CASSFLNMNTEAFF.

The chain carries TRBV13 and TRBJ2-3; D is unclear. CDR3 length: 14 residues. Germline CDR1 PRHDT, CDR2 FYEKMQ (reference sequence). V dropped 1 base and J dropped 4 bases, with 9 bases sitting between them. The CDR3 protein is CASSLARRSDTQYF. The CDR3 DNA sequence: TGTGCCAGCAGCTTAGCTAGAAGATCAGATACGCAGTATTTT.

This chain connects TRBV5-6 to TRBJ1-2, with 9 bases aligning to TRBD1. V was pared by 0 bases and J by 8 bases, with 5 bases of the junction left unmatched. This CDR3 is 14 amino acids long. CDR1 and CDR2 from the germline V gene are SGHDT and YYEEEE. The DNA of the CDR3 is TGTGCCAGCAGCTTGGGACAGGGGGTCTACGGCTACACCTTC. Residues: CASSLGQGVYGYTF.

The V and J genes are TRBV4-1 and TRBJ2-7, with TRBD2 as a possible D gene (5 bases). Trimming stripped 1 base from V and 0 bases from J, with 13 bases between. There are 16 residues in the CDR3. In germline, CDR1 is MGHRA, CDR2 YSYEKL. The CDR3 coding sequence is TGCGCCAGCAGCCAAGCGGGGTTCGAAAGCTCCTACGAGCAGTACTTC. As protein: CASSQAGFESSYEQYF.